Presented here are 27 T cell receptor beta chains from one specimen sequenced in a study of T cells after yellow fever vaccination. Each CDR3 protein gets one entry after TCRdb re-called the 5' RACE reads with MiXCR. The sample includes around 550,000 distinct CDR3 sequences, over 15% of them seen just once. This sample comprised PBMCs, obtained 15 days after the yellow fever booster vaccination. The origin of the receptors is a man aged 25 to 40 who received the YFV17D yellow fever vaccine.

In DNA form, the CDR3 reads TGTGCCAGCAGCTTAGAGCCTTTTCTTGTCGAGCAGTACTTC. Its protein product is CASSLEPFLVEQYF. The J gene is TRBJ2-7, the V gene TRBV7-2; D gene unclear. This CDR3 has 14 amino acids. Germline V gives CDR1 SGHTA, CDR2 FQGNSA. V was clipped by 1 base and J by 6 bases, with 13 bases between them.

This clonotype is a singleton in its sample. The genes are TRBV10-2 and TRBJ1-4; D is unresolved. This CDR3 spans 13 amino acids. Germline lookup yields CDR1 WSHSY and CDR2 SAAADI. Trimming stripped 8 bases from V and 8 bases from J, with 15 bases between. The CDR3 is CASGQPGSEKLFF. The CDR3 nucleotides are TGCGCCAGCGGCCAGCCAGGAAGCGAAAAACTGTTTTTT.

This clonotype was picked up a small number of times. V and J are TRBV27 and TRBJ2-2; 8 bases match TRBD2. The length of the CDR3 is 15 residues. Germline trimming cut 9 bases from V and 4 bases from J; bases unmatched to any gene: 10. Germline V gene sequence: CDR1 MNHEY, CDR2 SMNVEV (reference sequence). This CDR3 is CASRSGRGRTGELFF. For the CDR3, the DNA is TGTGCCAGTCGCAGCGGGAGAGGTCGCACCGGGGAGCTGTTTTTT.

This clonotype occurred a few times. This chain's CDR3 is CASSWGGTGKAEQYF. CDR3 nucleotides: TGTGCCAGCAGTTGGGGGGGGACAGGGAAAGCCGAGCAGTACTTC. The J gene is TRBJ2-7, the V gene TRBV28, with 9 positions matching TRBD1. The trim removed 4 bases at V and 6 bases at J, leaving 10 bases unmatched. Germline V CDR1 and CDR2: MDHEN, SYDVKM. The CDR3 length is 15 residues. Supplemented by reference TRBV28 and TRBJ2-7, the full variable domain reads DVKVTQSSRYLVKRTGEKVFLECVQDMDHENMFWYRQDPGLGLRLIYFSYDVKMKEKGDIPEGYSVSREKKERFSLILESASTNQTSMYLCASSWGGTGKAEQYFGPGTRLTVT.

Worth noting for this clonotype: The germline gene is not matched at one end of the junction; a read error may be the cause. The rearrangement links TRBV2 to TRBJ2-5, with D maybe TRBD2 (6 bases). CDR1 is SNHLY, CDR2 FYNNEI, per germline. The CDR3 totals 11 residues. CDR3 DNA sequence: TGTGCCAGCAGTGAATTTCGGGACTCCCACTTC. Translated: CASSEFRDSHF. Filled out from reference TRBV2 and TRBJ2-5, the complete variable domain reads EPEVTQTPSHQVTQMGQEVILRCVPISNHLYFYWYRQILGQKVEFLVSFYNNEISEKSEIFDDQFSVERPDGSNFTLKIRSTKLEDSAMYFCASSEFRDSHFGPGTRLLVL.

The V gene is TRBV4-3, the J gene TRBJ1-1, with D hard to call. CDR1 and CDR2 (germline): LGHNA, YSLEER. V was pared by 6 bases and J by 1 base, with 9 bases between. The CDR3 is made up of 13 amino acids. CDR3 DNA sequence: TGCGCCAGCAGAGCACAAGGGAACACTGAAGCTTTCTTT. Its protein is CASRAQGNTEAFF.

This clonotype came up a few times. This chain connects TRBV4-3 to TRBJ2-7; 7 bases line up with TRBD2. Germline assignment: CDR1 LGHNA and CDR2 YSLEER. This CDR3 is built from 15 residues. V shed 5 bases and J 3 bases; nucleotides not matched to a gene: 10. Written as DNA, the CDR3 is TGCGCCAGCAGCGCCCAATCTAGCGGCAGCTACGAGCAGTACTTC. Encoded protein: CASSAQSSGSYEQYF.

This chain joins TRBV7-9 and TRBJ2-2, with no clear D. The length of the CDR3 is 13 residues. Germline V CDR1 and CDR2: SEHNR, FQNEAQ (reference sequence). V was clipped by 6 bases and J by 7 bases, with 12 bases between them. The CDR3 region is CASSLILSGELFF. CDR3 DNA: TGTGCCAGCAGTCTCATACTAAGCGGGGAGCTGTTTTTT.

The table lists this clonotype with a few counts. The chain has TRBV5-8 and TRBJ2-7; 10 nucleotides line up with TRBD1. The CDR3 is 15 amino acids. J lost 0 bases, V lost 4 bases, and 4 bases had no gene match. Per the germline V gene, CDR1 is SGHTS and CDR2 is YDEGEE. Written as DNA, the CDR3 is TGTGCCAGCAGCCTTTGGACAGGGGGCTCCTACGAGCAGTACTTC. It encodes CASSLWTGGSYEQYF.

This clonotype showed up just a few times. The CDR3 loop is CASSVGLAGEGEQFF. As DNA, the CDR3 is TGTGCCAGCAGCGTTGGACTAGCGGGAGAGGGTGAGCAGTTCTTC. J is TRBJ2-1 and V is TRBV9; TRBD2 agrees at 13 bases. Germline V gene data show CDR1 as SGDLS and CDR2 as YYNGEE. CDR3 size: 15 residues. V was pared by 2 bases and J by 9 bases, with 5 bases of the junction left unmatched.

This clonotype was seen more than once but under ten times. The chain carries TRBV12-3 or TRBV12-4 and TRBJ1-5; 11 nucleotides align to TRBD1. CDR3 length: 15 residues. V dropped 5 bases and J dropped 6; count of bases not matched to a gene: 6. CDR3 sequence reads: CASSPGQGGGQPQHF. The CDR3 DNA reads as TGTGCCAGCAGTCCGGGACAGGGGGGTGGTCAGCCCCAGCATTTT.

The rearrangement links TRBV12-3 or TRBV12-4 to TRBJ1-2, with a tentative D call TRBD1 (5 bases). Between the trimmed V and J ends, which lost 4 bases and 6 bases, there was a span of 21 bases. This CDR3 has 16 residues. The CDR3 DNA is TGTGCCAGCAGTTCCCATCCGGGGCTCCGGGGGGATGGCTACACCTTC. Translating gives CASSSHPGLRGDGYTF.

The chain employs TRBV28 and TRBJ1-3; no firm D call. Trimming shortened V by 5 bases and J by 7 bases, and 15 bases separated the two germline ends. Germline CDR1 is MDHEN and CDR2 is SYDVKM. The length of the CDR3 is 14 residues. CDR3 region: CASSRHRLGNTIYF. In DNA form, the CDR3 reads TGTGCCAGCAGTCGACATCGACTCGGGAACACCATATATTTT. Complete variable domain (other parts from reference TRBV28 and TRBJ1-3): DVKVTQSSRYLVKRTGEKVFLECVQDMDHENMFWYRQDPGLGLRLIYFSYDVKMKEKGDIPEGYSVSREKKERFSLILESASTNQTSMYLCASSRHRLGNTIYFGEGSWLTVV.

The CDR3 region has the DNA TGTGCCACCGCAGGGTTGTCAGGCTATGGCTACACCTTC. Encoded protein: CATAGLSGYGYTF. The chain couples TRBV3-1 to TRBJ1-2; tentative D call: TRBD1 (5 bases). V lost 10 bases to trimming and J lost 4 bases, with 16 bases between them. Germline V gene lookup returns CDR1 LGHDT and CDR2 YNNKEL (reference sequence). This CDR3 contains 13 residues. The full variable domain, with the rest looked up from reference TRBV3-1 and TRBJ1-2, is DTAVSQTPKYLVTQMGNDKSIKCEQNLGHDTMYWYKQDSKKFLKIMFSYNNKELIINETVPNRFSPKSPDKAHLNLHINSLELGDSAVYFCATAGLSGYGYTFGSGTRLTVV.

The chain links TRBV5-1 to TRBJ2-1; 10 nucleotides line up with TRBD2. With V trimmed by 0 bases and J by 0 bases, 6 bases remained unmatched. Germline values: CDR1 SGHRS, CDR2 YFSETQ. CDR3 length: 18 amino acids. This CDR3 is CASSLGSSGGSSYNEQFF. The CDR3 nucleotides read TGCGCCAGCAGCTTGGGATCTAGCGGGGGAAGCTCCTACAATGAGCAGTTCTTC. The complete variable domain, with remaining parts taken from reference TRBV5-1 and TRBJ2-1, reads KAGVTQTPRYLIKTRGQQVTLSCSPISGHRSVSWYQQTPGQGLQFLFEYFSETQRNKGNFPGRFSGRQFSNSRSEMNVSTLELGDSALYLCASSLGSSGGSSYNEQFFGPGTRLTVL.

This chain connects TRBV19 to TRBJ2-1; TRBD2 is a possible D gene (6 bases). V lost 4 bases and J lost 4, with 11 bases in between. In germline, CDR1 is LNHDA, CDR2 SQIVND (reference sequence). This CDR3 has 14 residues. CDR3 DNA sequence: TGTGCCAGTAGTACCCGGGACTTTTACAATGAGCAGTTCTTC. Protein: CASSTRDFYNEQFF.

This clonotype was picked up a small number of times. This rearrangement joins TRBV29-1 to TRBJ2-7; D might be TRBD1 (5 bases). Germline V gives CDR1 SQVTM, CDR2 ANQGSEA. The germline V and J ends were trimmed by 3 bases and 3 bases, with 9 bases remaining between them. This CDR3 has 12 amino acids. The CDR3 reads CSVEARGYEQYF. For the CDR3, the DNA is TGCAGCGTTGAGGCTAGGGGCTACGAGCAGTACTTC.

This chain uses TRBV7-9 with TRBJ2-1; no definite D call. The CDR3 is 15 amino acids. V was shortened by 7 bases and J by 3 bases, with 16 bases between the two germline ends. Germline values: CDR1 SEHNR, CDR2 FQNEAQ (reference sequence). CDR3 bases: TGTGCCAGCATCGTGGCTACCGGAAACTACAATGAGCAGTTCTTC. Amino acids: CASIVATGNYNEQFF.

This clonotype was seen a few times. The rearrangement joins TRBV12-3 or TRBV12-4 to TRBJ2-5, with D unclear. CDR3 length: 14 amino acids. V was shortened by 7 bases and J by 3 bases, with 15 bases between the two germline ends. The CDR3 nucleotides read TGTGCCAGCAATAGTCGGCCGCCTAAAGAGACCCAGTACTTC. This encodes CASNSRPPKETQYF.

This clonotype was observed at least ten times. This rearrangement joins TRBV12-3 or TRBV12-4 to TRBJ2-2; D might be TRBD2 (6 bases). The CDR3 is made up of 15 amino acids. The ends were cut back, 3 bases at V and 3 bases at J, with 11 bases in the middle. The CDR3 DNA follows: TGTGCCAGCAGTTTGTGGAGGGAGGACACCGGGGAGCTGTTTTTT. Encoded protein: CASSLWREDTGELFF.

The rearrangement links TRBV6-2 or TRBV6-3 to TRBJ1-1, with D unresolved. CDR3 length: 12 residues. CDR1 and CDR2 from the germline V gene are MNHEY and SVGEGT. The ends were cut back, 2 bases at V and 5 bases at J, with 6 bases in the middle. The CDR3 here is CASSYIGTEAFF. The CDR3 bases are TGTGCCAGCAGTTACATCGGAACTGAAGCTTTCTTT.

The chain carries TRBV4-3 and TRBJ1-4; D uncertain. Deletions cut 0 bases from V and 8 bases from J, with 10 bases between. CDR1 is LGHNA and CDR2 is YSLEER in the germline V gene. This CDR3 spans 14 amino acids. The CDR3, as DNA: TGCGCCAGCAGCCAAGAGCCGGTTCGAGAAAAACTGTTTTTT. This translates into CASSQEPVREKLFF.

V gene TRBV7-3 combines with J gene TRBJ2-2; D is undetermined. Trimming shortened V by 5 bases and J by 2 bases, and 9 bases separated the two germline ends. Germline assignment: CDR1 SGHTA and CDR2 FQGTGA. The CDR3 is 14 residues long. The CDR3, as DNA: TGTGCCAGCAGCCTCTACTACAACACCGGGGAGCTGTTTTTT. Its translation: CASSLYYNTGELFF.

This clonotype was seen a few times. The V and J genes are TRBV19 and TRBJ2-7; D may be TRBD1 (7 bases). Trimming removed 5 bases at V and 1 base at J, with 15 bases between. CDR3 length: 15 residues. Germline CDR1 and CDR2: LNHDA and SQIVND (reference sequence). For the CDR3, the DNA is TGTGCCAGTAGTGACGGCGGGACAGTATCCTACGAGCAGTACTTC. Translating it yields CASSDGGTVSYEQYF.

This clonotype was observed a few times. CDR3 sequence (DNA): TGTGCCAGACCGTTAGGGGGAAGAAATGAGCAGTTCTTC. It translates to CARPLGGRNEQFF. This chain connects TRBV3-1 to TRBJ2-1, with D tentatively TRBD1 (6 bases). Trimming cost V 9 bases and J 7 bases, with 16 bases left between them. CDR3 length: 13 residues. CDR1 and CDR2 from the germline V gene are LGHDT and YNNKEL (reference sequence).

The rearrangement links TRBV6-2 or TRBV6-3 to TRBJ2-5, with a weak D call TRBD2 (5 bases). The germline V gene has CDR1 MNHEY and CDR2 SVGEGT. Trimming left V 7 bases short and J 0 bases short, with 9 bases between. This CDR3 is 13 amino acids long. This CDR3 reads CASTERNQETQYF. CDR3 in DNA: TGTGCCAGCACCGAGCGGAACCAAGAGACCCAGTACTTC.

The chain has TRBV18 and TRBJ1-1; D not certain. The V end was cut by 3 bases, the J end by 6 bases, with 14 bases between. CDR3 length: 14 residues. Germline values: CDR1 KGHSH, CDR2 LQKENI. The chain's CDR3 is CASSPEAGGSEAFF. CDR3 DNA: TGTGCCAGCTCACCCGAGGCGGGTGGGTCTGAAGCTTTCTTT. Full variable domain (remainder filled in from reference TRBV18 and TRBJ1-1): NAGVMQNPRHLVRRRGQEARLRCSPMKGHSHVYWYRQLPEEGLKFMVYLQKENIIDESGMPKERFSAEFPKEGPSILRIQQVVRGDSAAYFCASSPEAGGSEAFFGQGTRLTVV.